This TCR beta chain was sequenced for a study of radiation and T cells in renal cell carcinoma (dated by TCRdb to between 2020 and 2021). At the level of the whole study: The samples were drawn from a clinical trial, where primary renal cell carcinomas were treated with 15 Gy of stereotactic body radiation therapy and then removed by nephrectomy 4 weeks afterward. In total, approximately 54 samples, comprising 25 or so tumors and about 27 peripheral blood samples, were subjected to TCR beta sequencing. Across all 53 samples, under 5,000,000 unique CDR3 nucleotide sequences, encoding 2 million to 3 million unique CDR3 amino acid sequences, were identified.

CDR1 SGHNT and CDR2 YYREEE are derived from the germline V gene (reference sequence). From the cysteine through the phenylalanine, the CDR3 covers 15 amino acids. Of the read, only the CDR3 DNA is kept; its 45 bases are in frame from base 1. V is pared back by 2 bases and J by 2 bases, with 14 bases lying between the germline termini. The time point tag for this specimen amounts to: baseline pretreatment blood. The treatment or condition label corresponds to: 15 Gy SBRT to primary tumor, nephrectomy 4 weeks later. To track tumor-enriched clonotypes, serial peripheral blood was sampled from radiation-treated patients at baseline and at 2 weeks and 4 weeks after SBRT. Renal cell carcinoma with clear cell pathology was present in all patients. Genomic DNA for TCR sequencing was prepared using the QIAamp DNA Blood Mini Kit (Qiagen). The analyses included only samples that passed all quality control checks.

Following the manufacturer's recommendations, the immunoSEQ kit was used to generate TCR beta libraries from genomic DNA. To prepare the libraries, a first multiplex PCR with proprietary primers was run, followed by a second PCR that added unique barcodes, and a bead cleanup was done after each round. Each sample batch included a kit-provided positive control reaction and a negative control reaction. The final libraries were assessed on an Agilent 4200 TapeStation D1000 ScreenTape, pooled by volume, and quantified by qPCR. Sequencing was performed on an Illumina NextSeq500 with a MidOutput 150-cycle cartridge, and 156 Read1 and 15 Index1 cycles were run with kit custom primers. The pooled library was loaded at approximately 1 pM, and around 22% PhiX control was spiked in. The original pipeline was this. Vendor-processed data were analyzed in R, with a clonotype defined as all T cells sharing the same CDR3 nucleotide sequence. In the clone abundance analyses, frequencies in each sample were normalized to that sample's 10,000 most abundant clones. Before analysis, public T cell clones were removed, and these numbered fewer than five per sample on average. Tumor-enriched clonotypes and baseline blood-enriched clonotypes were defined as those with an abundance difference of at least 32-fold between compartments. Clonotypes expanded or contracted between blood time points were identified with a beta-binomial differential abundance model. Similarity between tumor and blood repertoires was quantified using the Baroni-Urbani and Buser coefficient, and groups were compared with two-tailed Wilcoxon tests in R. The source is immuneACCESS, and TCRdb retained only in-frame sequences with V and J called. Part of the clones is not carried over; for the studies checked, unresolved V genes explain less than half of this, and the remainder is unexplained. For V, J and clone size, that table is used; D and trimming come from the DNA. This sample has about 130,000 clones in its table, and roughly 90% of those were observed once. Around 12% of the sample belongs to the ten largest clones.

Note on this clone: Its antigen is still unknown. No quality values exist for individual bases; no much larger clone is one base distant.

Summary of the overall study and its limitations: Changes in the blood repertoire were not tracked past 4 weeks after treatment. Top tumor clonotypes rose in blood from baseline to 2 weeks post-radiation, then contracted by 4 weeks, suggesting transient expansion of tumor-resident clones. Because the trial had a single-armed design, the trial could not examine how radiation dose or scheduling affected the TCR repertoire. Because pretreatment tumor biopsies were not available, the baseline intratumoral presence of clonotypes could not be determined.

The source is a woman in her forties or fifties with renal cell carcinoma. Here the sequenced sample was blood, taken from a patient whose treatment included radiotherapy and nephrectomy. The rearranged segments are TRBV5-4 and TRBJ2-7; tentative D gene TRBD1, with 6 bases matching. The CDR3 protein sequence reads: CASSLSPGDPYEQYF. The DNA is as follows: TGTGCCAGCAGCTTAAGCCCAGGGGATCCCTACGAGCAGTACTTC.